This entry features one T cell receptor beta chain sequence. The antigen is unknown. These data are taken from a study of cytomegalovirus exposure and HLA in healthy donors. The donors were members of the validation cohort, which comprised 120 subjects and was separate from the first cohort of 666 subjects. This CDR3 has 13 amino acids. The V gene's germline CDR1 is SGDLS and CDR2 YYNGEE. V lost 0 bases and J 3 bases, leaving 6 bases between the germline ends. This table comes from immunoSEQ multiplex PCR, and its TCRdb copy is limited to in-frame clones, with some not included. This table holds over 250,000 clones, around 90% found once. Whole-study results and caveats: Usually a TCR sequence was rare, but some public TCRs were found in many donors. A few chains linked to CMV were shown in vitro to be specific for CMV antigens. The listing of 150 to 200 TCR beta chains classed them as cytomegalovirus-associated.

This TCR was sampled from a young woman in good health and CMV-seropositive. This sequence joins TRBV9 and TRBJ1-1; D remains unclear. Sample: PBMCs. The CDR3 loop reads CASSVGKYTEAFF. DNA of the CDR3: TGTGCCAGCAGCGTAGGAAAGTACACTGAAGCTTTCTTT.